This T cell receptor beta chain originates from a study of CD8 T cells in Susac syndrome. Random hexamers primed reverse transcription of about 0.45 to 1 ug RNA. Amplification of the TCR beta CDR3 was carried out by immunoSEQ multiplex PCR, which spanned a total of 54 Vbeta and 13 Jbeta segments. One entry per CDR3 protein, called by TCRdb with MiXCR from the immunoSEQ multiplex PCR reads. This sample has about 100,000 distinct CDR3 sequences; around 96% occur once, and the top ten carry 0.25% to 0.35%. Germline V lookup: CDR1 MRHNA, CDR2 SNTAGT. Deletions cut 6 bases from V and 2 bases from J, with 9 bases between. This CDR3 is built from 13 residues. In blood CD8+ and CD4+ T cells, TCR beta underwent sequencing. Patients with Susac syndrome fulfilled recently defined diagnostic criteria for definite or probable disease. TEMRA cells were FACS-enriched, with CD8+ and CD4+ T cells isolated negatively.

Material for sequencing was CD8+ T cells from PBMCs. The TCR was taken from a human donor with Susac syndrome. This chain connects TRBV6-4 to TRBJ2-3; D gene ambiguous. The CDR3 DNA follows: TGTGCCAGCAGCGAAACCCCCACAGATACGCAGTATTTT. This translates into CASSETPTDTQYF.